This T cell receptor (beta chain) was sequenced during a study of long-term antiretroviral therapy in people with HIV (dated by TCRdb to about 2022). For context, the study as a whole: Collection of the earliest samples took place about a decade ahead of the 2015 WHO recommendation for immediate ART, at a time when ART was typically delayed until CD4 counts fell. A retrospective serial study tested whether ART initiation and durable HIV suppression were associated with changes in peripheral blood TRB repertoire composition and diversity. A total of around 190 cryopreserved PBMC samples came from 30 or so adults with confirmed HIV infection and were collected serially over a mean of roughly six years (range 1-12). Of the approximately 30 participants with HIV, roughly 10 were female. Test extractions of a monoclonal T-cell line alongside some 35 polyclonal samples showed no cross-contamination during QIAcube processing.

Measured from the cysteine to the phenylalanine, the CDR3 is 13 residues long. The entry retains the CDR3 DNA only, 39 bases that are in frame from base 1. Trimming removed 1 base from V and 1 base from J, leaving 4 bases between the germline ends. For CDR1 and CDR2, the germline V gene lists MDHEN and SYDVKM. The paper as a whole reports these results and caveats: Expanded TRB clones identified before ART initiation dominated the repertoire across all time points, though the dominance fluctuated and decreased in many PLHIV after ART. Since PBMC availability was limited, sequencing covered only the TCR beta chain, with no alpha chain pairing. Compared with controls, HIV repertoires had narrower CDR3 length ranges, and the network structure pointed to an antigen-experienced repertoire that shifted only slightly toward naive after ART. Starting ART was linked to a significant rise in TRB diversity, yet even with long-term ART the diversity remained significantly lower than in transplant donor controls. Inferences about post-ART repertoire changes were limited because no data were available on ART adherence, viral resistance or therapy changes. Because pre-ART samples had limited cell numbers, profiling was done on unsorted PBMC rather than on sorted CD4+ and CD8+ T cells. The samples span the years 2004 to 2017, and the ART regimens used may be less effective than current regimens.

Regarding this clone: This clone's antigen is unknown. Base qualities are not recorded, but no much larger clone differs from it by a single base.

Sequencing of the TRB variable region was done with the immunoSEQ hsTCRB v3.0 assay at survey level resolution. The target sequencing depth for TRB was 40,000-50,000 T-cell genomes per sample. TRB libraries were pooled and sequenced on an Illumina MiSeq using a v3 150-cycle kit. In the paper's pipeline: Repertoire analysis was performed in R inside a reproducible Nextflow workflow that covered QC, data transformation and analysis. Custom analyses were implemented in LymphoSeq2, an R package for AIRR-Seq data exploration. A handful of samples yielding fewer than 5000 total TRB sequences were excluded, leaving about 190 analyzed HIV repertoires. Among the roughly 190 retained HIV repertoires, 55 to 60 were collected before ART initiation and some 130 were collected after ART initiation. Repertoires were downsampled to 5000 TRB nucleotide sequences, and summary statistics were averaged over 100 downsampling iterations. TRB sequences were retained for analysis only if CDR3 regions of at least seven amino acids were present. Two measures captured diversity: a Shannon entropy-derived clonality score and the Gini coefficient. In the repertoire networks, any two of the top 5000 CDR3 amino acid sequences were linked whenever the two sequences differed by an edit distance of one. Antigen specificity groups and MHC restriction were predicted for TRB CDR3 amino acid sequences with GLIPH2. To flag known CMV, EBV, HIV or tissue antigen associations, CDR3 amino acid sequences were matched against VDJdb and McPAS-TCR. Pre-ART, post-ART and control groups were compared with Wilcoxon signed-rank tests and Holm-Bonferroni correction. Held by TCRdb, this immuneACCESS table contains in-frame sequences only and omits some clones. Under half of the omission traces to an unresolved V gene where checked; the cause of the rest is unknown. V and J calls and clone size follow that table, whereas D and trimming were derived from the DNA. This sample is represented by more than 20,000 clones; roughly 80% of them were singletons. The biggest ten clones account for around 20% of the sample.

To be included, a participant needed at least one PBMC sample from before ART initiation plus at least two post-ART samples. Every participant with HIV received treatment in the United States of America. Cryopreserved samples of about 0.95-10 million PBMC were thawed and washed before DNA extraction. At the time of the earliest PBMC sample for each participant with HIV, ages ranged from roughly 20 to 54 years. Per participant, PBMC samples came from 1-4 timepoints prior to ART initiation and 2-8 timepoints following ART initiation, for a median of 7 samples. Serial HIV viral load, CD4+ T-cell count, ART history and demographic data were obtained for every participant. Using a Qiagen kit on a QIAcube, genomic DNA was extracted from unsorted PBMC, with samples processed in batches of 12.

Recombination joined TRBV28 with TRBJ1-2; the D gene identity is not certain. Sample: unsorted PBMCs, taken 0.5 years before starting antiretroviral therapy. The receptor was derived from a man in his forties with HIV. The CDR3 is CASSLSVNYGYTF. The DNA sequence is TGTGCCAGCAGTTTATCAGTTAACTATGGCTACACCTTC.